Listed below are T cell receptor beta chains from one sample, sequenced in a study of identical twins. TCRdb independently ran MiXCR on the 5' RACE reads; one entry per CDR3 protein. The table records around 240,000 distinct CDR3 sequences, about 10% of them present only once. Sample: memory T cells sorted from blood. The receptors come from a man aged 45-65 years in good health. Both conserved end residues are part of each CDR3. The order of the fields is clone size, D gene, J gene, V gene, CDR3 protein, CDR3 DNA. The D gene is left open where the match is weak. The listing skips clone size in some rows; elsewhere it reads once, few, many or a size class.

clone size: .; D gene: TRBD1; J gene: TRBJ2-7; V gene: TRBV4-3; CDR3 protein: CASSQDPQGASYEQYF; CDR3 DNA: TGCGCCAGCAGCCAAGACCCACAGGGGGCGAGCTACGAGCAGTACTTC
clone size: few; D gene: .; J gene: TRBJ2-5; V gene: TRBV7-2; CDR3 protein: CASSSSAVGTQETQYF; CDR3 DNA: TGTGCCAGCAGCTCGTCAGCCGTAGGGACCCAAGAGACCCAGTACTTC
clone size: .; D gene: .; J gene: TRBJ2-7; V gene: TRBV21-1; CDR3 protein: CASSKAKTSGTYEQYF; CDR3 DNA: TGTGCCAGCAGCAAAGCGAAAACTAGCGGGACCTACGAGCAGTACTTC
clone size: many; D gene: .; J gene: TRBJ2-2; V gene: TRBV4-2; CDR3 protein: CASSQVQGGDTGELFF; CDR3 DNA: TGTGCCAGCAGCCAAGTTCAAGGGGGGGACACCGGGGAGCTGTTTTTT
clone size: few; D gene: .; J gene: TRBJ1-4; V gene: TRBV20-1; CDR3 protein: CSARGEKLFF; CDR3 DNA: TGCAGTGCCCGCGGGGAAAAACTGTTTTTT
clone size: few; D gene: .; J gene: TRBJ1-1; V gene: TRBV5-1; CDR3 protein: CASSLEAGKIEAFF; CDR3 DNA: TGCGCCAGCAGCTTGGAGGCAGGGAAGATTGAAGCTTTCTTT
clone size: .; D gene: TRBD2; J gene: TRBJ2-3; V gene: TRBV12-3/TRBV12-4; CDR3 protein: CASTPSTSPDTQYF; CDR3 DNA: TGTGCCAGCACCCCCTCGACTAGCCCAGATACGCAGTATTTT
clone size: .; D gene: TRBD1; J gene: TRBJ1-5; V gene: TRBV18; CDR3 protein: CASSPRQGRGNQPQHF; CDR3 DNA: TGTGCCAGCTCACCAAGACAGGGAAGAGGCAATCAGCCCCAGCATTTT
clone size: few; D gene: TRBD1; J gene: TRBJ1-6; V gene: TRBV6-1; CDR3 protein: CASRRTGENSPLHF; CDR3 DNA: TGTGCCAGCAGACGGACAGGGGAGAATTCACCCCTCCACTTT
clone size: many; D gene: .; J gene: TRBJ2-7; V gene: TRBV3-1; CDR3 protein: CASSQGRAREQYF; CDR3 DNA: TGTGCCAGCAGCCAAGGCAGGGCCCGGGAGCAGTACTTC
clone size: .; D gene: .; J gene: TRBJ2-5; V gene: TRBV7-8; CDR3 protein: CASSNLIKGYQETQYF; CDR3 DNA: TGTGCCAGCAGCAACCTCATTAAGGGGTACCAAGAGACCCAGTACTTC
clone size: few; D gene: TRBD1; J gene: TRBJ2-2; V gene: TRBV7-8; CDR3 protein: CASSSRTGAGELFF; CDR3 DNA: TGTGCCAGCAGCTCGCGGACAGGGGCCGGGGAGCTGTTTTTT
clone size: many; D gene: .; J gene: TRBJ2-7; V gene: TRBV20-1; CDR3 protein: CSAPKWARILDYEQYF; CDR3 DNA: TGCAGTGCCCCAAAATGGGCGAGGATTTTAGACTACGAGCAGTACTTC
clone size: many; D gene: TRBD1; J gene: TRBJ2-7; V gene: TRBV5-1; CDR3 protein: CASSLDPGQGRSGEQYF; CDR3 DNA: TGCGCCAGCAGCTTGGACCCGGGACAGGGACGTTCTGGCGAGCAGTACTTC
clone size: many; D gene: TRBD1; J gene: TRBJ1-1; V gene: TRBV10-3; CDR3 protein: CAISQGGAGTEAFF; CDR3 DNA: TGTGCCATCAGCCAAGGGGGCGCGGGCACTGAAGCTTTCTTT
clone size: .; D gene: .; J gene: TRBJ2-4; V gene: TRBV4-2; CDR3 protein: CASSQESLYGGKNIQYF; CDR3 DNA: TGTGCCAGCAGCCAAGAATCTCTGTACGGGGGAAAAAACATTCAGTACTTC
clone size: .; D gene: .; J gene: TRBJ2-2; V gene: TRBV11-3; CDR3 protein: CASSLGTSSGELFF; CDR3 DNA: TGTGCCAGCAGCTTAGGGACCTCATCCGGGGAGCTGTTTTTT
clone size: many; D gene: .; J gene: TRBJ1-5; V gene: TRBV27; CDR3 protein: CASSLVRGGYNQPQHF; CDR3 DNA: TGTGCCAGCAGTTTAGTCAGGGGTGGATACAATCAGCCCCAGCATTTT
clone size: few; D gene: .; J gene: TRBJ1-1; V gene: TRBV6-4; CDR3 protein: CASSESRLNTEAFF; CDR3 DNA: TGTGCCAGCAGTGAGAGTCGACTGAACACTGAAGCTTTCTTT
clone size: few; D gene: .; J gene: TRBJ1-6; V gene: TRBV4-1; CDR3 protein: CASSQDERARSPLHF; CDR3 DNA: TGCGCCAGCAGCCAAGATGAGAGGGCGCGTTCACCCCTCCACTTT
clone size: few; D gene: .; J gene: TRBJ1-1; V gene: TRBV4-1; CDR3 protein: CASSSSVNTEAFF; CDR3 DNA: TGCGCCAGCAGCTCCTCAGTGAACACTGAAGCTTTCTTT
clone size: many; D gene: TRBD2; J gene: TRBJ2-7; V gene: TRBV20-1; CDR3 protein: CSALRGGRDYEQYF; CDR3 DNA: TGCAGTGCGCTCCGTGGCGGGAGAGATTACGAGCAGTACTTC
clone size: few; D gene: .; J gene: TRBJ2-3; V gene: TRBV20-1; CDR3 protein: CSAGPPDTQYF; CDR3 DNA: TGCAGTGCGGGCCCTCCCGATACGCAGTATTTT
clone size: .; D gene: .; J gene: TRBJ2-5; V gene: TRBV4-2; CDR3 protein: CASSQAPSRGETQYF; CDR3 DNA: TGTGCCAGCAGCCAAGCGCCGTCTAGAGGGGAGACCCAGTACTTC
clone size: many; D gene: .; J gene: TRBJ2-7; V gene: TRBV27; CDR3 protein: CASSFEGSSYEQYF; CDR3 DNA: TGTGCCAGCAGTTTCGAAGGGAGCTCCTACGAGCAGTACTTC